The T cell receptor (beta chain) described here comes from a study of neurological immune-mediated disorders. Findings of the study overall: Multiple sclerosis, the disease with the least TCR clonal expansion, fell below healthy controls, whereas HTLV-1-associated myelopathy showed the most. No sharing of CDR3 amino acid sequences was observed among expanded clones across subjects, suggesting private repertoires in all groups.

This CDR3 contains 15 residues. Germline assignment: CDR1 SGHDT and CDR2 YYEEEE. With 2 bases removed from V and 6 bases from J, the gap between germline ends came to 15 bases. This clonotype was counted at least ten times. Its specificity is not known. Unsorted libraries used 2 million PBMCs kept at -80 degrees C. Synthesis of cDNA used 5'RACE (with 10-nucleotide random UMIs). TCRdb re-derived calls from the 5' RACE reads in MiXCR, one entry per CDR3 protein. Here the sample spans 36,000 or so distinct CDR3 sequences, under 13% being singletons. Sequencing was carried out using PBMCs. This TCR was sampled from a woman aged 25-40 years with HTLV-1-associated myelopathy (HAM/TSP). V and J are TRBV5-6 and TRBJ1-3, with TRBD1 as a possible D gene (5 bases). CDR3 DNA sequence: TGTGCCAGCAGCTTACAGGATCGTCGGCCAAACACCATATATTTT. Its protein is CASSLQDRRPNTIYF.